This TCR beta chain is from a study of T-cell reconstitution after alpha-beta-depleted transplantation in children. Unique molecular identifiers were built into the TCRbeta library. TCRdb reanalysed the PCR reads using MiXCR and keeps one entry per CDR3 protein. The sample records 800,000 to 1,000,000 distinct CDR3 sequences, about 26% being singletons. This clonotype appeared a few times. The antigen is unknown. Findings and caveats of the study: Surviving thymic progenitors and recipient T cells were the source of high TCRbeta diversity at day 60 in some patients. There were reportedly several hundred expanded graft clones from which alpha-beta T cells came about two months after transplant. From newly produced T cells came most of the T-cell counts and diversity one year after transplant.

This material consisted of PBMCs, mostly from graft donor cells, taken 360 days after TCRalphabeta/CD19-depleted stem cell transplant. This sequence originates from a boy in the first two years of life who had a stem cell transplant for SCID, so the T cells may come from the graft donor.

The CDR3 loop reads CASSSLAGGQQFF. The CDR3 DNA reads as TGTGCCAGCAGCTCACTAGCGGGGGGCCAGCAGTTCTTC. The V call is TRBV12-3 or TRBV12-4, the J call TRBJ2-1; 12 bases agree with TRBD2. The CDR3 length is 13 residues. V shed 6 bases and J 11 bases; nucleotides not matched to a gene: 5.